A single sample gave rise to the 8 T cell receptor beta chains below, sequenced in a study of Ad26.COV2.S vaccination and SARS-CoV-2 variants. TCRdb's table, derived via immunoSEQ multiplex PCR, lists solely in-frame clones and lacks some. The sample includes 180,000 or so clones, around nine tenths of them seen just once. The sequencing used peripheral blood, collected after recovery from COVID-19. Receptors were obtained from a human donor who had recovered from COVID-19.

The rearrangement joins TRBV9 to TRBJ1-2, with 9 bases that match TRBD1. This CDR3 contains 17 residues. The J segment lost 5 bases and the V segment lost 4 bases, leaving 15 bases of the junction unmatched. In germline, CDR1 is SGDLS, CDR2 YYNGEE. The CDR3 protein is CASSPTGQGITGYGYTF. CDR3 sequence (DNA): TGTGCCAGCAGCCCTACCGGACAGGGGATAACGGGGTATGGCTACACCTTC.

The gene calls are TRBV12-3 or TRBV12-4 and TRBJ1-1, with D hard to call. The CDR3 covers 12 residues. The germline V and J ends were trimmed by 6 bases and 5 bases, with 10 bases remaining between them. The CDR3 DNA follows: TGTGCCAGCAGGCCAGAATTTACTGAAGCTTTCTTT. Protein: CASRPEFTEAFF.

This chain joins TRBV11-2 and TRBJ2-7; no reliable D call. Trimming took off 5 bases at V and 0 bases at J, with 8 bases between the two ends. Germline CDR1 reads SGHAT; CDR2 reads FQNNGV. CDR3 length: 13 amino acids. This CDR3 reads CASSLWTSYEQYF. CDR3 DNA: TGTGCCAGCAGCCTCTGGACCTCCTACGAGCAGTACTTC.

The chain links TRBV7-3 to TRBJ2-3; 12 bases agree with TRBD2. The germline V gene has CDR1 SGHTA and CDR2 FQGTGA. Trimming took 4 bases from V and 6 from J; bases not matched to a gene: 8. The CDR3 covers 16 residues. Here the CDR3 DNA reads TGTGCCAGCAGCTCACCACTAGCGGGAGGAGGGGATACGCAGTATTTT. Its protein is CASSSPLAGGGDTQYF.

This rearrangement joins TRBV7-9 to TRBJ1-2, with 11 bases aligning to TRBD1. CDR3 length: 16 residues. With V trimmed by 6 bases and J by 4 bases, 10 bases remained unmatched. From germline, CDR1 is SEHNR and CDR2 FQNEAQ (reference sequence). The CDR3 reads CASSPSDRGLIYGYTF. The CDR3 bases are TGTGCCAGCAGTCCTTCGGACAGGGGGCTAATCTATGGCTACACCTTC.

This chain links TRBV30 with TRBJ2-5; possibly TRBD1 for D (6 bases). The germline V gene encodes CDR1 GTSNPN and CDR2 SVGIG (reference sequence). This CDR3 has 11 residues. The V end was cut by 5 bases, the J end by 3 bases, with 7 bases between. CDR3 region: CAWGQKETQYF. The CDR3 DNA reads as TGTGCCTGGGGACAGAAAGAGACCCAGTACTTC.

This rearrangement joins TRBV10-3 to TRBJ2-1; D remains unclear. Germline V CDR1 and CDR2: ENHRY, SYGVKD. The CDR3 is made up of 14 amino acids. The V and J ends lost 4 bases and 5 bases respectively, with 12 bases between them. The CDR3 sequence is CAISVTAQNNEQFF. CDR3 coding DNA: TGTGCCATCAGTGTCACAGCGCAAAACAATGAGCAGTTCTTC.

This clone turned up a few times. The V gene is TRBV2, the J gene TRBJ1-2, with 8 bases identical to TRBD1. Trimming at V came to 4 bases and at J to 8 bases, leaving 9 bases not matched to a gene. Germline lookup yields CDR1 SNHLY and CDR2 FYNNEI. CDR3 length equals 14 residues. The chain's CDR3 is CASSGIGQGFGYTF. The CDR3 region has the DNA TGTGCCAGCAGTGGGATAGGACAGGGCTTCGGCTACACCTTC.